A single sample gave rise to the 21 T cell receptor beta chains below, sequenced in a study of memory B cells and T cells in multiple sclerosis. Method: immunoSEQ multiplex PCR; TCRdb's copy keeps in-frame clones and lacks some. The data contain about 7,600 clones, under 60% of them singletons. Sequencing was done on a sample of memory (CD45RO+) CD8+ T cells from blood. All receptors come from a human donor with multiple sclerosis.

The V call is TRBV4-1, the J call TRBJ2-3; possibly TRBD2 for D (6 bases). The germline V gene encodes CDR1 MGHRA and CDR2 YSYEKL. CDR3 length: 13 amino acids. Deletions cut 5 bases from V and 6 bases from J, with 12 bases between. CDR3 protein: CASSTYRGDTQYF. CDR3 DNA: TGCGCCAGCAGCACATATCGGGGGGATACGCAGTATTTT.

The chain uses TRBV6-5 and TRBJ2-7; possibly TRBD1 for D (5 bases). The CDR3 contains 12 residues. The germline V and J ends were trimmed by 10 bases and 5 bases, with 15 bases remaining between them. Germline CDR1 is MNHEY and CDR2 is SVGAGI. Here the CDR3 DNA reads TGTGCCACCACGGACACCCCGCACGAGCAGTACTTC. Its protein is CATTDTPHEQYF.

CDR3 region: CASSDSAGAYNEQFF. In nucleotides, the CDR3 is TGTGCCAGCAGTGACTCAGCGGGGGCCTACAATGAGCAGTTCTTC. V usage is TRBV6-4 and J usage is TRBJ2-1; 8 nucleotides align to TRBD2. The CDR3 runs 15 residues. Trimming cost V 0 bases and J 2 bases; bases outside gene matches: 0. CDR1 and CDR2 (germline): MRHNA, SNTAGT.

The rearrangement links TRBV5-4 to TRBJ2-3; 11 nucleotides align to TRBD1. CDR1 is SGHNT and CDR2 is YYREEE in the germline V gene (reference sequence). The CDR3 consists of 18 residues. After removal of 4 bases from V and 4 bases from J, the junction contained 14 bases not matched to a gene. CDR3 sequence (DNA): TGTGCCAGCAGCAGACTAAGGGACAGGGGGACTGGGGCAGATACGCAGTATTTT. It yields the protein CASSRLRDRGTGADTQYF.

Remarks on this clone: Given a far larger clone just one base away, this is likely a sequencing read error. The genes are TRBV5-3 and TRBJ2-3; tentatively, D is TRBD2 (6 bases). TRBV5-3 is assigned to the ORF class and has an uncertain function. Trimming took 0 bases from V and 4 from J, leaving 6 bases between them. The CDR3 is made up of 13 amino acids. The CDR3 DNA sequence: TGTGCCAGAAGCTTGGGACTAGCAGATACGCAGTATTTT. It encodes CARSLGLADTQYF.

As concerns this clone: Germline is not matched at one junction end, which may reflect a read error. Here the CDR3 reads CAWSVPAGHGANVLPF. The CDR3 DNA sequence: TGTGCCTGGAGTGTACCGGCAGGGCATGGGGCCAACGTCCTGCCTTTC. This chain connects TRBV30 to TRBJ2-6; possible D gene TRBD1, 5 bases. The CDR3 has 16 residues. The germline V gene has CDR1 GTSNPN and CDR2 SVGIG (reference sequence).

The chain uses TRBV2 and TRBJ2-4; 8 nucleotides line up with TRBD1. CDR1 is SNHLY, CDR2 FYNNEI, per germline. Trimming took 5 bases from V and 0 from J; bases not matched to a gene: 6. The CDR3 totals 16 residues. For the CDR3, the DNA is TGTGCCAGCAGTACCGGGACAGGTATAGCCAAAAACATTCAGTACTTC. This sequence encodes CASSTGTGIAKNIQYF.

The rearrangement uses TRBV19 and TRBJ2-1; 8 nucleotides match TRBD1. Germline V gives CDR1 LNHDA, CDR2 SQIVND (reference sequence). V trimming: 5 bases; J trimming: 6 bases; junction bases outside the gene matches: 3. The CDR3 loop spans 13 amino acids. The CDR3 sequence: CASSLTGGNEQFF. In DNA, the CDR3 is TGTGCCAGTAGTTTAACAGGGGGCAATGAGCAGTTCTTC.

This chain connects TRBV7-8 to TRBJ1-5; a weak D match, TRBD1 (5 bases). CDR1 and CDR2 (germline): SGHVS, FQNEAQ. The CDR3 sequence is 14 residues long. V lost 4 bases to trimming and J lost 3 bases, with 10 bases between them. CDR3 loop: CASSSGTFNQPQHF. In DNA form, the CDR3 reads TGTGCCAGCAGCTCCGGGACTTTCAATCAGCCCCAGCATTTT.

By share, this clone ranks as medium-sized. The CDR3 nucleotides read TGCGCCAGCAGCTGGACAGGGGCCCATAACAATGAGCAGTTCTTC. This translates into CASSWTGAHNNEQFF. The V call is TRBV5-1, the J call TRBJ2-1; 9 bases align to TRBD1. The CDR3 totals 15 residues. In germline, CDR1 is SGHRS, CDR2 YFSETQ. V shed 3 bases, J shed 5 bases, and the junction held 6 bases outside the gene matches.

This chain connects TRBV6-4 to TRBJ2-7, with 10 bases matching TRBD2. The CDR3 length is 15 residues. Germline V gene data show CDR1 as MRHNA and CDR2 as SNTAGT. The J segment lost 2 bases and the V segment lost 11 bases, leaving 12 bases of the junction unmatched. CDR3 DNA: TGTGCCGGGGGGTCTAGCGGGAGCCACACCTACGAGCAGTACTTC. This encodes CAGGSSGSHTYEQYF.

The chain links TRBV28 to TRBJ2-7; the match to TRBD1 covers 8 bases. Per the germline V gene, CDR1 is MDHEN and CDR2 is SYDVKM. The trim removed 6 bases at V and 3 bases at J, leaving 7 bases unmatched. This CDR3 contains 14 residues. The CDR3 region is CASSPYRGSYEQYF. DNA for the CDR3: TGTGCCAGCAGCCCCTACAGGGGGAGCTACGAGCAGTACTTC. Filled out from reference TRBV28 and TRBJ2-7, the complete variable domain reads DVKVTQSSRYLVKRTGEKVFLECVQDMDHENMFWYRQDPGLGLRLIYFSYDVKMKEKGDIPEGYSVSREKKERFSLILESASTNQTSMYLCASSPYRGSYEQYFGPGTRLTVT.

This clone has just a few counts. The chain carries TRBV5-6 and TRBJ2-7; no definite D call. The ends were cut back, 0 bases at V and 7 bases at J, with 8 bases in the middle. Germline V gene sequence: CDR1 SGHDT, CDR2 YYEEEE. CDR3 size: 12 residues. For the CDR3, the DNA is TGTGCCAGCAGCTTGGCCCCTAGGGAGCAGTACTTC. This gives the protein CASSLAPREQYF.

This chain connects TRBV6-5 to TRBJ1-5; 9 positions agree with TRBD1. The CDR3 loop spans 15 amino acids. V lost 7 bases to trimming and J lost 4 bases; unmatched junction nucleotides: 8. Germline V gene sequence: CDR1 MNHEY, CDR2 SVGAGI. The CDR3 region is CASTPRGQGNQPQHF. The CDR3, as DNA: TGTGCCAGCACCCCGAGGGGACAGGGTAATCAGCCCCAGCATTTT.

This sequence joins TRBV4-2 and TRBJ1-5; tentative D call: TRBD1 (6 bases). In germline, CDR1 is LGHNA, CDR2 YNFKEQ. The germline V and J ends were trimmed by 4 bases and 5 bases, with 21 bases remaining between them. This CDR3 comprises 17 residues. The DNA of the CDR3 is TGTGCCAGCAGCCCATCGTACAGGGAGGGGGTCGATCAGCCCCAGCATTTT. Protein: CASSPSYREGVDQPQHF.

This chain joins TRBV10-3 and TRBJ1-2, with D hard to call. Deletions cut 0 bases from V and 2 bases from J, with 10 bases between. Germline lookup yields CDR1 ENHRY and CDR2 SYGVKD. The CDR3 runs 15 residues. The CDR3 nucleotides read TGTGCCATCAGTGAGTCAAGACTGCCGAACTATGGCTACACCTTC. It translates to CAISESRLPNYGYTF.

J is TRBJ2-5 and V is TRBV7-8, with 9 bases that match TRBD1. Matching the DNA end better, TRBJ2-7 makes the J call doubtful. Germline V gene lookup returns CDR1 SGHVS and CDR2 FQNEAQ. The CDR3 is 14 residues long. CDR3: CASSPFRTGVEQYF. The DNA of the CDR3 is TGTGCCAGCAGTCCTTTTAGGACAGGGGTCGAGCAGTACTTC.

The V and J genes are TRBV19 and TRBJ2-3; D perhaps matches TRBD2 (6 bases). V shed 8 bases and J shed 2 bases, with 14 bases lying between them. The germline gives CDR1 LNHDA, CDR2 SQIVND (reference sequence). CDR3 length: 14 amino acids. Here the CDR3 reads CASGGIRDTDTQYF. CDR3 sequence (DNA): TGTGCCAGTGGGGGGATCAGAGACACAGATACGCAGTATTTT.

This chain joins TRBV2 and TRBJ2-5, with TRBD2 identical over 12 bases. The V gene end was trimmed by 7 bases and the J gene end by 1 base; junction bases not matched to a gene: 4. Germline assignment: CDR1 SNHLY and CDR2 FYNNEI. The CDR3 has 15 residues. Written as DNA, the CDR3 is TGTGCCAGCATCGGGACTAGCGGGTTCCAAGAGACCCAGTACTTC. Encoded protein: CASIGTSGFQETQYF.

J is TRBJ2-7 and V is TRBV15, with 8 bases fitting TRBD1. Germline CDR1 and CDR2: LNHNV and YYDKDF (reference sequence). V trimming: 5 bases; J trimming: 6 bases; junction bases outside the gene matches: 12. The CDR3 contains 15 residues. The CDR3 protein is CATSGRDRLIGEQYF. CDR3 DNA: TGTGCCACCAGCGGCCGGGACAGGTTAATCGGCGAGCAGTACTTC.

The chain uses TRBV29-1 and TRBJ1-1, with no clear D. The germline V gene has CDR1 SQVTM and CDR2 ANQGSEA. V was cut by 5 bases and J by 10 bases, with 17 bases left in between. The CDR3 covers 12 residues. The CDR3 sequence: CSVLGVLGGAFF. CDR3 nucleotides: TGCAGCGTTCTCGGAGTTTTAGGTGGAGCTTTCTTT. The complete variable domain, with remaining parts taken from reference TRBV29-1 and TRBJ1-1, reads SAVISQKPSRDICQRGTSLTIQCQVDSQVTMMFWYRQQPGQSLTLIATANQGSEATYESGFVIDKFPISRPNLTFSTLTVSNMSPEDSSIYLCSVLGVLGGAFFGQGTRLTVV.